Detailed here is one TCR beta chain. This CDR3 comprises 16 residues. Between the trimmed V and J ends, which lost 5 bases and 2 bases, there was a span of 18 bases. Per germline, CDR1 SGHAT and CDR2 FQDESV (reference sequence). This sample is part of a study of blood T cell repertoires in COVID-19. Profiling relied on immunoSEQ multiplex PCR, and the TCRdb table lists in-frame clones only, not all of them. The sample records about 90,000 clones, 80% to 85% being singletons. This sequence was found in an elderly woman with active or convalescent COVID-19. The genes are TRBV11-1 and TRBJ2-5; TRBD2 is a possible D gene (6 bases). Sequenced sample: peripheral blood. Written as DNA, the CDR3 is TGTGCCAGCAGCAGCTTATGGGGGGACGGTCAAGAGACCCAGTACTTC. Translation: CASSSLWGDGQETQYF.